The 9 T cell receptor beta chains listed next were all sequenced from one sample in a study of T cell responses to AZD1222 COVID-19 vaccine. Profiling relied on immunoSEQ multiplex PCR, and the TCRdb table lists in-frame clones only, not all of them. Of roughly 87,000 clones listed, about nine tenths are singletons. The sequences come from peripheral blood, collected 28 days after the second AZD1222 dose. The source is an adult who received the AZD1222 COVID-19 vaccine.

This clone was found a few times. The DNA of the CDR3 is TGTGCCATCAGTGATACCCCGGGACAGGTCGGTCAGCCCCAGCATTTT. Its protein product is CAISDTPGQVGQPQHF. The chain uses TRBV10-3 and TRBJ1-5; 8 bases are shared with TRBD1. V gave up 3 bases and J gave up 6 bases; unmatched junction bases: 10. CDR3 size: 16 residues. Germline V gene data show CDR1 as ENHRY and CDR2 as SYGVKD.

This chain connects TRBV28 to TRBJ2-7; 7 bases map to TRBD2. Germline CDR1 and CDR2: MDHEN and SYDVKM. This CDR3 has 15 amino acids. V dropped 6 bases and J dropped 6; count of bases not matched to a gene: 14. The DNA of the CDR3 is TGTGCCAGCAGCCCCCCAGGACTAGGACTGAGCGAGCAGTACTTC. It is translated as CASSPPGLGLSEQYF.

The gene calls are TRBV27 and TRBJ1-1; TRBD1 matches 8 bases. V lost 5 bases to trimming and J lost 4 bases; unmatched junction nucleotides: 6. This CDR3 has 14 amino acids. Germline V lookup: CDR1 MNHEY, CDR2 SMNVEV (reference sequence). DNA of the CDR3: TGTGCCAGCAGTCCCAGGGGGCTCATCACTGAAGCTTTCTTT. This gives the protein CASSPRGLITEAFF.

This sequence joins TRBV7-8 and TRBJ2-5; tentatively, D is TRBD2 (6 bases). Germline lookup yields CDR1 SGHVS and CDR2 FQNEAQ. This CDR3 region has 13 residues. The V end lost 0 bases, the J end lost 4 bases, and 6 bases lay between the germline ends. The CDR3, as DNA: TGTGCCAGCAGCTTAGCGGGGGGAGAGACCCAGTACTTC. Encoded protein: CASSLAGGETQYF.

The CDR3 loop reads CASSPLRQGGSPLHF. As DNA, the CDR3 is TGCGCCAGCAGCCCACTACGACAGGGTGGTTCACCCCTCCACTTT. V is TRBV5-1 and J is TRBJ1-6, with TRBD1 identical over 7 bases. The CDR3 length is 15 residues. The V segment lost 4 bases and the J segment 9 bases; nucleotides outside the gene matches: 10. CDR1 and CDR2 (germline): SGHRS, YFSETQ. Supplemented by reference TRBV5-1 and TRBJ1-6, the full variable domain reads KAGVTQTPRYLIKTRGQQVTLSCSPISGHRSVSWYQQTPGQGLQFLFEYFSETQRNKGNFPGRFSGRQFSNSRSEMNVSTLELGDSALYLCASSPLRQGGSPLHFGNGTRLTVT.

This sequence joins TRBV25-1 and TRBJ1-6; D gene ambiguous. V lost 7 bases and J lost 0, with 10 bases in between. Germline V gene data show CDR1 as MGHDK and CDR2 as SYGVNS. This CDR3 is built from 15 residues. The CDR3 here is CASTSMDSYNSPLHF. The CDR3 coding sequence is TGTGCCAGCACGTCAATGGACTCCTATAATTCACCCCTCCACTTT.

This chain uses TRBV11-3 with TRBJ2-2, with D possibly matching TRBD1 (6 bases). CDR3 length: 12 residues. Trimming removed 6 bases at V and 4 bases at J, with 6 bases between. The germline gives CDR1 SGHNT, CDR2 YENEEA. CDR3 DNA: TGTGCCAGCAGGGACAGCACCGGGGAGCTGTTTTTT. Residues: CASRDSTGELFF. Looking up the rest from reference TRBV11-3 and TRBJ2-2 gives the full variable domain: EAGVVQSPRYKIIEKKQPVAFWCNPISGHNTLYWYLQNLGQGPELLIRYENEEAVDDSQLPKDRFSAERLKGVDSTLKIQPAELGDSAVYLCASRDSTGELFFGEGSRLTVL.

The CDR3 nucleotides are TGTGCCAGCACCGGGACTCCAACGGAAGAGCAGTACTTC. Amino acids: CASTGTPTEEQYF. The J gene is TRBJ2-7, the V gene TRBV12-3 or TRBV12-4, with a tentative D call TRBD2 (6 bases). The ends were cut back, 7 bases at V and 7 bases at J, with 17 bases in the middle. The CDR3 totals 13 residues.

The chain recombines TRBV5-1 with TRBJ2-1; 13 nucleotides match TRBD2. The germline V gene encodes CDR1 SGHRS and CDR2 YFSETQ. V dropped 0 bases and J dropped 15; count of bases not matched to a gene: 9. The CDR3 contains 15 residues. CDR3 DNA: TGCGCCAGCAGCTTGGGCGGGACTAGCGGGATATTTCGGTTCTTC. Amino acids: CASSLGGTSGIFRFF.